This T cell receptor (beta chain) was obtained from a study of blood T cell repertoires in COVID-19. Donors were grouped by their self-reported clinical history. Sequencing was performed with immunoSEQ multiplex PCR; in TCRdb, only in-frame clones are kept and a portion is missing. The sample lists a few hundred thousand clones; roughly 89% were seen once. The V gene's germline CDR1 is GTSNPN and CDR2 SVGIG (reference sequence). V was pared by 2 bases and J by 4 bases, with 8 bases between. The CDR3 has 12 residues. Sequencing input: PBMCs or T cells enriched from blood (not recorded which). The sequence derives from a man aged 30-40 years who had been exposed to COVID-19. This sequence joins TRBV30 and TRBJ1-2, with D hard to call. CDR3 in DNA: TGTGCCTGGAGTCGAGTGAGCTATGGCTACACCTTC. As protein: CAWSRVSYGYTF.